This T cell receptor beta chain was documented in a study of technical replicates of blood from several donors. Method: immunoSEQ multiplex PCR; TCRdb's copy keeps in-frame clones and lacks some. This sample has 83,000 or so clones; roughly 92% occur once, and the top ten carry around 0.25%. The V gene end was trimmed by 2 bases and the J gene end by 4 bases; junction bases not matched to a gene: 11. Germline CDR1 reads SGHDT; CDR2 reads YYEEEE. This CDR3 comprises 16 residues. Sequencing used T cells isolated from PBMCs. V and J are TRBV5-6 and TRBJ1-2, with TRBD1 matching 7 bases. This TCR was recovered from a human donor in good health. Written as DNA, the CDR3 is TGTGCCAGCAGCTTTGACACTCGACAGGGAAGCTATGGCTACACCTTC. This codes for CASSFDTRQGSYGYTF.